Sequencing of this TCR beta chain was carried out in a study of blood T cell repertoires in COVID-19. Study at large: Sites in the United States, Italy and Spain provided acute and convalescent COVID-19 samples.

V was clipped by 3 bases and J by 6 bases, with 15 bases between them. CDR1 and CDR2 from the germline V gene are MRHNA and SNTAGT. The CDR3 is 15 residues long. The repertoire was sequenced with immunoSEQ multiplex PCR; TCRdb's copy has only in-frame clones and lacks some. Of more than 150,000 clones listed, 70% to 85% are singletons. V gene TRBV6-4 combines with J gene TRBJ2-1, with a possible D match to TRBD2 (5 bases). The sequencing input was peripheral blood. The TCR comes from a man aged 45-65 years who had recovered from COVID-19. The CDR3 is CASSEFAIEGNEQFF. CDR3 sequence (DNA): TGTGCCAGCAGTGAATTTGCCATTGAGGGCAATGAGCAGTTCTTC.